This TCR beta chain was recovered during a study of T cells in Graves' hyperthyroidism and ophthalmopathy. At least ten counts were recorded for this clonotype. Researchers took RNA transcripts and amplified the TCR beta CDR3 regions from them. A first-round RT-PCR of the TCR CDR3 used the HTBI primer set. Using its own MiXCR run on the multiplex PCR reads, TCRdb lists one record per CDR3 protein. The table has hundreds of thousands of distinct CDR3 sequences, approximately 13% seen once. The material sequenced was blood. This clonotype originated in a woman aged 30 to 39 with Graves' hyperthyroidism.

The CDR3 bases are TGTGCCAGCAGTTTAGAGGGGACTACTTTCCTATACAATGAGCAGTTCTTC. The encoded protein is CASSLEGTTFLYNEQFF. The chain joins TRBV12-3 or TRBV12-4 to TRBJ2-1; 7 nucleotides match TRBD2. The V gene end was trimmed by 1 base and the J gene end by 4 bases; junction bases not matched to a gene: 10. CDR3 length: 17 amino acids.